Described below is a single T cell receptor beta chain sequence and its context. The record originates from a study of blood T cell repertoires in COVID-19. As for the study in general: There were acute and convalescent COVID-19 samples, and they came from the United States, Italy and Spain. T cells, B-cell-depleted T cells, or PBMCs supplied cDNA or gDNA.

Original handling: Reference gene primer amplification gave estimated nucleated cell counts. Measured with immunoSEQ multiplex PCR; TCRdb has only the in-frame clones, and not every one. The V and J calls and the clone size are those of that table, but D and trimming were determined from the DNA. Found here are 150,000 to 200,000 clones, 87% of them singletons; the top ten hold approximately 1.4%. The trim removed 1 base at V and 8 bases at J, leaving 10 bases unmatched. The CDR3 is made up of 15 amino acids. Germline CDR1 LGHDT, CDR2 YNNKEL (reference sequence). Sequenced: peripheral blood. The sequence was collected from a woman in her 50s with acute or convalescent COVID-19. The rearrangement links TRBV3-1 (or the pseudogene TRBV3-2) to TRBJ1-2, with TRBD1 matching 7 bases. The CDR3 protein is CASSQARQGSYGYTF. The CDR3 nucleotides are TGTGCCAGCAGCCAAGCACGACAGGGCTCTTACGGCTACACCTTC.